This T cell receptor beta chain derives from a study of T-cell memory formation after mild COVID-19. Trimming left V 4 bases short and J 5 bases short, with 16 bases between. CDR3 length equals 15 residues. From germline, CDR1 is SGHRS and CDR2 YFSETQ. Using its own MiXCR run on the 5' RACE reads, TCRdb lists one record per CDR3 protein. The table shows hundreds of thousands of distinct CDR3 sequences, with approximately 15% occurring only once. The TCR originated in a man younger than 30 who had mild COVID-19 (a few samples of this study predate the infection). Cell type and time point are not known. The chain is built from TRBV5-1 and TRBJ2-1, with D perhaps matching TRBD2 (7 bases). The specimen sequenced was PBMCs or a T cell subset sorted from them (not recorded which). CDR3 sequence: CASSKPGGLDNEQFF. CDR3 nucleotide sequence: TGCGCCAGCAGCAAACCGGGGGGCCTGGACAATGAGCAGTTCTTC.